The TCR beta chain described here comes from a study of OX40 agonist ivuxolimab in advanced cancers. The study in broad terms: Ivuxolimab, which targeted the costimulatory receptor OX40 (CD134), was an agonistic, fully human IgG2 monoclonal antibody. Intravenous ivuxolimab was administered to patients every 2 weeks at six dose levels: 0.01, 0.1, 0.3, 1.5, 3 and 10 mg/kg. Of the roughly 51 dose-escalation patients, hepatocellular carcinoma was present in around 20, melanoma in around 15, renal cell carcinoma in 9 and head and neck cancer in 9. In the dose-escalation cohort, more than 75% of patients were male, and the mean age was roughly 60 years, with a range of about 23 to 90. Prior anti-PD-1, anti-PD-L1 or anti-CTLA-4 therapy was permitted, and 30% to 50% of dose-escalation patients had received checkpoint inhibitors. Partial responses were achieved by three dose-escalation patients, of whom one had hepatocellular carcinoma and two had cutaneous melanoma. The point of sequencing TCRbeta in the periphery was to test whether ivuxolimab changed TCR sequence diversity and drove clonal T-cell expansion. The monotherapy dose-escalation portion (N of about 47 patients) of the phase I ivuxolimab trial is reported in the paper.

The trial excluded patients who had a history of autoimmune disease or who were on systemic immunosuppression. Peripheral blood for TCR sequencing was collected from all dose cohorts at baseline, on cycle 4 day 1, and on cycle 7 day 1. The samples were taken from a phase I, first-in-human, multicenter, open-label dose-escalation trial of ivuxolimab. The trial enrolled adults with locally advanced or metastatic head and neck squamous cell, hepatocellular, melanoma or renal cell carcinoma. CD4+ and CD8+ T cells were sorted separately from peripheral blood before TCR sequencing. Genomic DNA was isolated from the sorted cells so that the TCRbeta CDR3 region could be sequenced. The immunoSEQ Assay was used for sequencing of TCRbeta CDR3 regions. What TCRdb holds here is the immuneACCESS table cut down to in-frame rearrangements. Part of the clones is not present; checked against another copy, under half of the missing clones reflect an unresolved V gene, and the others are unexplained. This sample lists some 30,000 clones; about nine tenths were detected once. The ten largest make up about 33% of the sample.

CDR1 LGHNA and CDR2 YSLEER are derived from the germline V gene. Trimming removed 1 base from V and 0 bases from J, leaving 13 bases between the germline ends. From the cysteine up to the phenylalanine, the CDR3 has a length of 18 residues. CDR3 DNA is the only sequence kept; it has 54 bases, read in frame from the first base. The paper's findings and limits, for the study overall: In partial responders in the 0.1-3.0 mg/kg groups, normalized peripheral clonal expansion was found to be among the lowest, especially among CD8+ T cells. After ivuxolimab, more expanded clones were found on average in CD8+ T cells than in CD4+ T cells. The antigen specificity of the clonally expanded peripheral T cells was not determined. Low levels of normalized T-cell clonal expansion were also seen in some nonresponding patients. At doses from 0.1 to 3.0 mg/kg, clonal expansion was seen in both CD4+ and CD8+ blood T cells between baseline and week 6.

As for this clone: Its antigen specificity is not known. The record has no base qualities; no much larger clone is one base away.

The chain links TRBV4-3 with TRBJ2-6; a confident D gene designation cannot be given. This clonotype originated in an adult with an advanced solid tumor such as melanoma, head and neck, liver or kidney cancer. This specimen consisted of CD4+ or CD8+ T cells sorted from blood, obtained in a trial of the OX40 agonist ivuxolimab. The CDR3 corresponds to CASSQVLRFTSGANVLTF. The sequenced DNA: TGCGCCAGCAGCCAAGTCCTCCGGTTCACCTCTGGGGCCAACGTCCTGACTTTC.